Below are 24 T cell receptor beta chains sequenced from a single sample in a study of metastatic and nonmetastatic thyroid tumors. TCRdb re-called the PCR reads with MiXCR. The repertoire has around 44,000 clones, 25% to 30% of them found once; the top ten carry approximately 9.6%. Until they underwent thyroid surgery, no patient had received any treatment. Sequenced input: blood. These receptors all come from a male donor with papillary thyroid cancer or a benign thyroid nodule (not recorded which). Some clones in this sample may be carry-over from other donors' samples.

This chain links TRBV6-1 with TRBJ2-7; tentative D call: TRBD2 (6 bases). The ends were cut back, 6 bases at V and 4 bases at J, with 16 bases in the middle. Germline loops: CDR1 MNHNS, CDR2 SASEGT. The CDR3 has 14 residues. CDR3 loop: CASRSTGVPYEQYV. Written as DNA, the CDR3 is TGTGCCAGCAGGAGTACGGGAGTTCCTTACGAGCAGTACGTC.

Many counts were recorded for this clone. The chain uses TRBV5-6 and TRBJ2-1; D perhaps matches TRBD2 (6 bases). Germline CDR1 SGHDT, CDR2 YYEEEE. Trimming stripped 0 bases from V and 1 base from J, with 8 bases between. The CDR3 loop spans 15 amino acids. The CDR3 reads CASSLVGRSYNEQFF. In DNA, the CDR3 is TGTGCCAGCAGCTTGGTAGGGAGGTCCTACAATGAGCAGTTCTTC.

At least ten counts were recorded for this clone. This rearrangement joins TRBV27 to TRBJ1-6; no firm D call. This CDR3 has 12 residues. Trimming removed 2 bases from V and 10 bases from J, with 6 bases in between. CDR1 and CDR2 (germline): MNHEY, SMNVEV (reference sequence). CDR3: CASSLGGSPLHF. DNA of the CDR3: TGTGCCAGCAGTTTAGGAGGGTCACCCCTCCACTTT.

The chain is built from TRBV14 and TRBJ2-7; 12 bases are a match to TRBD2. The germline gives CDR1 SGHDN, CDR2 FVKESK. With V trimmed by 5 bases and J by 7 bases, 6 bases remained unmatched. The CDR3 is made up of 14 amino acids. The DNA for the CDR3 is TGTGCCAGCAGCAGACTAGCGGGAGCGGGGGAGCAGTACTTC. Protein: CASSRLAGAGEQYF.

CDR3 amino acids: CASRDPGSRALSSYNEQFF. The CDR3 nucleotides are TGTGCCAGCAGGGACCCGGGCTCTCGGGCATTGAGCTCCTACAATGAGCAGTTCTTC. The rearrangement joins TRBV6-4 to TRBJ2-1; no reliable D call. CDR1 and CDR2 from the germline V gene are MRHNA and SNTAGT. V lost 6 bases, J lost 0 bases, and 24 bases lay in between. The length of the CDR3 is 19 residues.

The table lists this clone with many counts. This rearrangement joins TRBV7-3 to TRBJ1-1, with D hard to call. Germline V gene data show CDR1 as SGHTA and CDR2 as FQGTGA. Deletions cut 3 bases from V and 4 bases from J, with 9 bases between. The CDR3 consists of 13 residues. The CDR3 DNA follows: TGTGCCAGCAGCTTCTTTCTGGGCACTGAAGCTTTCTTT. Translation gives CASSFFLGTEAFF.

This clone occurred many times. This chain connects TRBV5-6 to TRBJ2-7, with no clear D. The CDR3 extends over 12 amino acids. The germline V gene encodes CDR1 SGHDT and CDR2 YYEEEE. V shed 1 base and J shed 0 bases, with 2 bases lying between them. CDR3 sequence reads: CASSLSSYEQYF. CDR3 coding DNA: TGTGCCAGCAGCTTGAGCTCCTACGAGCAGTACTTC.

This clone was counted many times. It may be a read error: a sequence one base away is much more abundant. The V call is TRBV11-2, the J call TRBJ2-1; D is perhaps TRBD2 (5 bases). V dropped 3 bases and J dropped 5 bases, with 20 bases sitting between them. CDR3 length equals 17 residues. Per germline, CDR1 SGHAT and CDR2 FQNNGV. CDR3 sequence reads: CASSFGLGRTFDNEQFF. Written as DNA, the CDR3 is TGTGCCAGCAGCTTTGGCCTTGGACGGACTTTTGACAATGAGCAGTTCTTC. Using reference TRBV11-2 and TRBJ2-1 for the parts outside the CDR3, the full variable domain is EAGVAQSPRYKIIEKRQSVAFWCNPISGHATLYWYQQILGQGPKLLIQFQNNGVVDDSQLPKDRFSAERLKGVDSTLKIQPAKLEDSAVYLCASSFGLGRTFDNEQFFGPGTRLTVL.

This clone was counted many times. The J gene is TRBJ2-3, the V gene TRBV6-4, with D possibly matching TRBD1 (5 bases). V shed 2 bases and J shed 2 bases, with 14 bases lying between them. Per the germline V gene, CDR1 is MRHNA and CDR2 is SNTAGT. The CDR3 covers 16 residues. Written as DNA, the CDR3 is TGTGCCAGCAGTGACGGTTCCGCAGGGTCCACAGATACGCAGTATTTT. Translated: CASSDGSAGSTDTQYF.

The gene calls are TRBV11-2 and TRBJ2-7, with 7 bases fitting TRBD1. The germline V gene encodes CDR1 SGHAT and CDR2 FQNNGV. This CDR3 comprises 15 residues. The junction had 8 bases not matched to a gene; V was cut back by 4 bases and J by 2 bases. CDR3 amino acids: CASSSTGQSAYEQYF. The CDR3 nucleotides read TGTGCCAGCAGCTCTACGGGACAGTCAGCCTACGAGCAGTACTTC.

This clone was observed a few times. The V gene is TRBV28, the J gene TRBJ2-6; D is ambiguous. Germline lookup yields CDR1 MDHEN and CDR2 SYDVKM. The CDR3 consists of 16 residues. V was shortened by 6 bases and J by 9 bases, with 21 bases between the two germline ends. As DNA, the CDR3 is TGTGCCAGCAGCGATACTCACAACTCTGGTGTCAACGTCCTGACTTTC. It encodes CASSDTHNSGVNVLTF.

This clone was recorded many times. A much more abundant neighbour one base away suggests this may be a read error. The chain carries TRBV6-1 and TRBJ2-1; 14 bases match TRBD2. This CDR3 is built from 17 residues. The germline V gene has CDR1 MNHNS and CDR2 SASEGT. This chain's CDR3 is CASSEAPGLAGANGQFF. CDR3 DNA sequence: TGTGCCAGCAGTGAAGCTCCGGGACTAGCGGGGGCCAATGGGCAGTTCTTC.

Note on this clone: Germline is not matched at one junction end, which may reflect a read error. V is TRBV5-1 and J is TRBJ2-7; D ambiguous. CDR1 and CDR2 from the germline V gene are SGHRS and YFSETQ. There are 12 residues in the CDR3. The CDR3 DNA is TGCTCCAGCAGCTTGCCTGACTACGAGCAGTACTTC. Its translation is CSSSLPDYEQYF.

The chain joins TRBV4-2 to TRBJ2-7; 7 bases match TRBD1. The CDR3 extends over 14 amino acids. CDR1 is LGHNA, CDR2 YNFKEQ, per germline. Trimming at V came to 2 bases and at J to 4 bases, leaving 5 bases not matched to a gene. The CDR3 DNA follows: TGTGCCAGCAGCCAACCGACAGGGTCATACGAGCAGTACTTC. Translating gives CASSQPTGSYEQYF.

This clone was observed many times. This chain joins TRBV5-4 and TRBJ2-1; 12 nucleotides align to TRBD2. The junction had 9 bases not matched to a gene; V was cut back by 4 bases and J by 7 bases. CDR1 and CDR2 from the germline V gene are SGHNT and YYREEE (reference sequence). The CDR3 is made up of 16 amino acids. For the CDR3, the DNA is TGTGCCAGCAGCGGGTCTTGGACTAGCGGGGAAAATGAGCAGTTCTTC. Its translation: CASSGSWTSGENEQFF.

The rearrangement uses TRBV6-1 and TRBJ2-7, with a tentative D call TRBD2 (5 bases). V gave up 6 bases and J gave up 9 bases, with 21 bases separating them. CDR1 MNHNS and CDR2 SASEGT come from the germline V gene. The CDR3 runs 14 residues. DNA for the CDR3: TGTGCCAGCAGCCTTACGGAGGACTCCCCCGGGCAGTACTTC. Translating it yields CASSLTEDSPGQYF.

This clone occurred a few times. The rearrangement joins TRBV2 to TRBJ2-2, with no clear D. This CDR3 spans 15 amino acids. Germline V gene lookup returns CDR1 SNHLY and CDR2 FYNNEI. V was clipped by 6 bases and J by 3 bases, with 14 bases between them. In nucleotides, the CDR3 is TGTGCCAGCAGGAACTACGGAACAGACACCGGGGAGCTGTTTTTT. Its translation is CASRNYGTDTGELFF.

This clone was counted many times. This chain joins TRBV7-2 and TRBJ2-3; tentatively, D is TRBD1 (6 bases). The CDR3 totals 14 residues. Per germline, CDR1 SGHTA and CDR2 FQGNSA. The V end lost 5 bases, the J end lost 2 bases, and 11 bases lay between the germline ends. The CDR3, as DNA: TGTGCCAGCAGCCCAGGACAGCACACAGATACGCAGTATTTT. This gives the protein CASSPGQHTDTQYF. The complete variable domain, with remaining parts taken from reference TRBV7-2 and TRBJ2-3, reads GAGVSQSPSNKVTEKGKDVELRCDPISGHTALYWYRQSLGQGLEFLIYFQGNSAPDKSGLPSDRFSAERTGGSVSTLTIQRTQQEDSAVYLCASSPGQHTDTQYFGPGTRLTVL.

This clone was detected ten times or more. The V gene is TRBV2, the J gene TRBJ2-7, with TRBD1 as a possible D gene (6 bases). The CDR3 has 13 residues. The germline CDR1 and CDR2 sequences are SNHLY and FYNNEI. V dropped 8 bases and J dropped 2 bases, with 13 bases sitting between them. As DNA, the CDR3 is TGTGCCAGCTCGCAGGGGACGGCCTACGAGCAGTACTTC. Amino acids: CASSQGTAYEQYF. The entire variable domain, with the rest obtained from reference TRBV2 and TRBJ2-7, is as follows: EPEVTQTPSHQVTQMGQEVILRCVPISNHLYFYWYRQILGQKVEFLVSFYNNEISEKSEIFDDQFSVERPDGSNFTLKIRSTKLEDSAMYFCASSQGTAYEQYFGPGTRLTVT.

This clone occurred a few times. The CDR3 DNA reads as TGCGCCAGCAGCTTGGTCCAGGGGAGGCCCTACGAGCAGTACTTC. Its translation is CASSLVQGRPYEQYF. The chain couples TRBV5-1 to TRBJ2-7; D might be TRBD1 or TRBD2, each matching 6 bases. The V gene lost 0 bases and the J gene lost 2 bases, with 12 bases spanning the gap. Per the germline V gene, CDR1 is SGHRS and CDR2 is YFSETQ. This CDR3 contains 15 residues.

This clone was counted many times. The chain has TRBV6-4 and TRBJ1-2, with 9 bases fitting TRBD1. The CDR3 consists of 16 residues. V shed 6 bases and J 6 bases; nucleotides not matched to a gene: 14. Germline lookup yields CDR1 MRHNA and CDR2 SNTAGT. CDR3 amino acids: CASRPTYRGRLDGYTF. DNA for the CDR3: TGTGCCAGCAGGCCCACCTACAGGGGGCGACTGGATGGCTACACCTTC.

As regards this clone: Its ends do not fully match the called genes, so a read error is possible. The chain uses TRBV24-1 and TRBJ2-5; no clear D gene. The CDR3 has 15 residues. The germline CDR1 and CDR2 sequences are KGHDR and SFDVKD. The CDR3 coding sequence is TGTGCCACAAGTGGAACAGACGAATCCCAAGAGAACCAGTACTTC. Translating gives CATSGTDESQENQYF.

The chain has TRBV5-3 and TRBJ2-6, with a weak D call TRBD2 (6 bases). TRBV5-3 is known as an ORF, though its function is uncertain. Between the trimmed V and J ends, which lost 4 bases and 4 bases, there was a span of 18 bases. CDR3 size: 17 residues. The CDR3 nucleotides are TGTGCCAGAAGCCAGGCATGGGGCGGGGCGGGGGCCAACGTCCTGACTTTC. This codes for CARSQAWGGAGANVLTF.

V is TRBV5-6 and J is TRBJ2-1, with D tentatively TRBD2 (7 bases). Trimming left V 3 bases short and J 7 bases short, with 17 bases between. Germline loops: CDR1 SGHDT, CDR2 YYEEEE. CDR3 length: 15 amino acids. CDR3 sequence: CASSWGAGDLNEQFF. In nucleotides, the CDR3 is TGTGCCAGCAGCTGGGGGGCGGGAGATCTGAATGAGCAGTTCTTC.